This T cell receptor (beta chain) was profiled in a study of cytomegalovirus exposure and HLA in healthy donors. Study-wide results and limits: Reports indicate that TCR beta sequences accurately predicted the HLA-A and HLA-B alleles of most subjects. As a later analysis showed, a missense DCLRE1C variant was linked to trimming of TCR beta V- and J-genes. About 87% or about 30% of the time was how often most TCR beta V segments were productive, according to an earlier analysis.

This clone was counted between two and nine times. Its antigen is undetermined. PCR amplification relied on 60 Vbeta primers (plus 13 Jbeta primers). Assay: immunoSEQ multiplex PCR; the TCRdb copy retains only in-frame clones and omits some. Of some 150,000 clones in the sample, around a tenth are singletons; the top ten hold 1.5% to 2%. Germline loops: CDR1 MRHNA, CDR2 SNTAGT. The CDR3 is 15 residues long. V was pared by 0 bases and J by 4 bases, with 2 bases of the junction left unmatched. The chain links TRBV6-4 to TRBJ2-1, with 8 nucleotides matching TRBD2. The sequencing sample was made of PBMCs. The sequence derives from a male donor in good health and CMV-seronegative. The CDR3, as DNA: TGTGCCAGCAGTGACTCGACGGGGGGGTACAATGAGCAGTTCTTC. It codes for CASSDSTGGYNEQFF.